Sequencing of this T cell receptor beta chain was carried out in a study of T cell repertoires in cytomegalovirus infection. Across the study: Both a matching HLA type and CMV infection were indicated by public TCR beta signatures.

The CDR3 covers 15 residues. V trimming: 4 bases; J trimming: 1 base; junction bases outside the gene matches: 5. CDR1 is SGHRS, CDR2 YFSETQ, per germline. General observations from the study: Clonotypes of TCR beta that were HLA-C-restricted and CMV-specific dominated the ex vivo response. People with CMV and the relevant HLA were identified by cumulative public TCR beta family frequency.

TCRdb re-derived calls from the reads in MiXCR, one entry per CDR3 protein. In the table there are about 920,000 distinct CDR3 sequences, around a third of which are singletons. Concerning this clonotype itself: Antigen specificity is unknown.

The V gene is TRBV5-1, the J gene TRBJ2-3, with 8 bases lining up with TRBD1. The starting material was cultured CD8+ T cells from PBMCs, obtained from culture after CMV antigen stimulation. The sequence came from a human donor in good health (CMV status not recorded). Some clones in this sample may be carry-over from other donors' samples. CDR3 loop: CASSPLQGGTDTQYF. The CDR3 DNA is TGCGCCAGCAGCCCTCTACAGGGGGGCACAGATACGCAGTATTTT.